These T cell receptor beta chains were read from a single sample in a study of human T cells and chemical hapten exposure. TCRdb independently ran MiXCR on the 5' RACE reads; one entry per CDR3 protein. The table has 110,000 or so distinct CDR3 sequences, around a fifth seen once. The source of these receptors is a human donor in good health. Both conserved end residues are part of each CDR3. The order of the fields is V gene, J gene, CDR3 length, CDR3 protein.

TRBV5-6	TRBJ1-1	14	CASSGGDRDTEAFF
TRBV2	TRBJ2-3	13	CASNVRGVNTQYF
TRBV9	TRBJ1-3	17	CASSASQGVGSGNTIYF
TRBV5-1	TRBJ2-1	14	CASSLGQAYNEQFF
TRBV12-3/TRBV12-4	TRBJ2-3	13	CASSPDRREAQYF
TRBV7-2	TRBJ1-1	13	CASSLSMYTEAFF
TRBV7-2	TRBJ1-1	14	CASSFSGWNTEAFF
TRBV24-1	TRBJ2-7	13	CATSDAGIYEQYF
TRBV24-1	TRBJ2-7	16	CATSASGQGTIYEQYF
TRBV5-1	TRBJ2-1	19	CASSLAGQGGTRLRNEQFF
TRBV28	TRBJ2-7	14	CASSILAGPYEQYF
TRBV3-1	TRBJ2-2	19	CASSPTGTSGKGGTGELFF
TRBV28	TRBJ1-1	14	CASSSGSENTEAFF
TRBV12-3/TRBV12-4	TRBJ1-4	11	CASSLRGGLFF
TRBV5-1	TRBJ2-7	16	CASSLAQGPVSYEQYF
TRBV7-3	TRBJ2-3	14	CASSSGTAADTQYF
TRBV2	TRBJ1-1	14	CASSEITGWGEAFF
TRBV29-1	TRBJ1-2	10	CSVEEGLLVF
TRBV5-6	TRBJ1-1	14	CASHWGVSEDESFF
TRBV5-5	TRBJ2-7	16	CASSYLGTGTAYEQYF
TRBV3-1	TRBJ1-2	16	CASSPRPGQGRYGYTF
TRBV2	TRBJ1-1	15	CASSEEPGVRTEAFF
TRBV5-4	TRBJ1-2	17	CASSLYGTGGLRYGYTF
TRBV29-1	TRBJ2-1	14	CSVDKEVAGGEQFF
TRBV6-1	TRBJ2-7	16	CASSFQRGRGSYEQYF
TRBV10-3	TRBJ2-1	13	CAISDGTRNEQFF
TRBV24-1	TRBJ2-1	16	CATSDRAGASYNEQFF
TRBV6-2/TRBV6-3	TRBJ1-1	15	CASSTGTGAMPEAFF
TRBV20-1	TRBJ2-1	15	CSARARGRLVNEQFF
TRBV19	TRBJ2-1	14	CASRRLAGANEQFF
TRBV7-6	TRBJ1-4	15	CASSAGQGAAEKLFF
TRBV5-1	TRBJ2-7	11	CASSLAGVLYF
TRBV5-1	TRBJ1-2	13	CASSPDRGDGYTF
TRBV7-9	TRBJ2-7	15	CASSANPGTLYEQYF